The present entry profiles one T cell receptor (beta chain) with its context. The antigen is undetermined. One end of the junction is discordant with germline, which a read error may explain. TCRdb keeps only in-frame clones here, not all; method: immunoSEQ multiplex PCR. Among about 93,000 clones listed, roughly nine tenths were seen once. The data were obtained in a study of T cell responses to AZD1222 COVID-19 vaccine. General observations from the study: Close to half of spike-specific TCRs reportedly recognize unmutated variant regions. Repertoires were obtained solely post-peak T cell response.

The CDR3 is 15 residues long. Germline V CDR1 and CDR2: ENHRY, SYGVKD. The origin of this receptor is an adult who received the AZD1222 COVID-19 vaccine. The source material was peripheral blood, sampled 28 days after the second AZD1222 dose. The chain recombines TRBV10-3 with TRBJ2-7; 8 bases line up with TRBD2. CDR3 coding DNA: TGTGCCGTCAGCGAGGGACTAGTGAGCTCCTACGAGCAGTACTTC. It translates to CAVSEGLVSSYEQYF.